These T cell receptor beta chains were read from a single sample in a study of graft-versus-host responses after intestinal transplantation. No antigen has been identified for these receptors. This table comes from immunoSEQ multiplex PCR, and its TCRdb copy is limited to in-frame clones, with some not included. The data hold tens of thousands of clones, with 89% observed a single time. Material: unstimulated CD8+ T cells sorted from spleen or lymph node cells, obtained before intestinal transplant. The receptors stem from a human donor who received an intestinal transplant. Both conserved end residues are part of each CDR3. D genes are given only for firm matches. Some rows have no size entry. The others give once, few or many, or a class for an expanded clone.

v_call	clone_size	j_call	d_call	cdr3_nt	cdr3_aa
TRBV7-9	NA	TRBJ2-7	TRBD2	TGTGCCAGCAGCACGCGCCGCTTTATCAGCGGGAGTAACTACGAGCAGTACTTC	CASSTRRFISGSNYEQYF
TRBV5-1	NA	TRBJ2-1	TRBD1	TGCGCCAGCAGCTTGAGGGACAGCGAGCAGTTCTTC	CASSLRDSEQFF
TRBV27	NA	TRBJ1-2	NA	TGTGCCAGCAGTTTATCGGGGCAGGGAAAGGGTAACTATGGCTACACCTTC	CASSLSGQGKGNYGYTF
TRBV7-8	NA	TRBJ2-7	TRBD1	TGTGCCAGCAGCTTAGGGACAGGGGGCAATAGCGAGCAGTACTTC	CASSLGTGGNSEQYF
TRBV6-5	NA	TRBJ1-2	NA	TGTGCCAGCAGTTACTCGACAGGCCACAGCTATGGCTACACCTTC	CASSYSTGHSYGYTF
TRBV4-1	NA	TRBJ1-5	NA	TGCGCCAGCAGGCTAAACATACAGGGTCTCAATCAGCCCCAGCATTTT	CASRLNIQGLNQPQHF
TRBV29-1	NA	TRBJ2-7	NA	TGCAGCAGGAGGGACAGCTCCTACGAGCAGTACTTC	CSRRDSSYEQYF
TRBV10-3	few	TRBJ2-6	NA	TGTGCCATCAGTGACCCACAGGGATCCGGGGCCAACGTCCTGACTTTC	CAISDPQGSGANVLTF
TRBV11-2	NA	TRBJ2-7	TRBD1	TGTGCCAGCAGCTTAACCAGCTCCCGGGGACAGGGAATGGCCTACGAGCAGTACTTC	CASSLTSSRGQGMAYEQYF
TRBV5-4	NA	TRBJ2-3	TRBD2	TGTGCCAGCAGCTTCCCTGGACTAGCGGGAGAAACAACAGATACGCAGTATTTT	CASSFPGLAGETTDTQYF
TRBV27	NA	TRBJ1-2	NA	TGTGCCAGCAGTTTCCGGGGGGGCAGGGGCTATGGCTACACCTTC	CASSFRGGRGYGYTF
TRBV2	NA	TRBJ1-2	NA	TGTGCCAGGGACGGGAGCCCGTCCTACTATGGCTACACCTTC	CARDGSPSYYGYTF
TRBV15	NA	TRBJ1-4	NA	TGTGCCACCAGCAGAGGGGCCTCAGACGGTGAAAAACTGTTTTTT	CATSRGASDGEKLFF
TRBV7-6	few	TRBJ2-3	NA	TGTGCCAGCAGCTTAGTAGGCGGGCACACAGATACGCAGTATTTT	CASSLVGGHTDTQYF
TRBV27	NA	TRBJ2-2	TRBD1	TGTGCCAGCAGTTTATTGGACAGGGTCGACACCGGGGAGCTGTTTTTT	CASSLLDRVDTGELFF
TRBV12-5	medium-sized	TRBJ2-6	NA	TGTGCTAGTGGTCCCCCCCGTTTGACAGTAGTGGCCAACGTCCTGACTTTC	CASGPPRLTVVANVLTF
TRBV28	NA	TRBJ2-1	TRBD2	TGTGCCAGCAGTTTTCGGGGGGGTCTAACTCCCTACAATGAGCAGTTCTTC	CASSFRGGLTPYNEQFF
TRBV28	NA	TRBJ2-1	TRBD1	TGTGCCAGCAGTTTATGCCCCTGTTCGACAGGGACCTACAATGAGCAGTTCTTC	CASSLCPCSTGTYNEQFF
TRBV9	NA	TRBJ2-1	NA	TGTGCCAGCAGCGGCCGTTATAGCTCCTACAATGAGCAGTTCTTC	CASSGRYSSYNEQFF
TRBV5-4	NA	TRBJ2-7	TRBD1	TGTGCCAGCAGCACCCTGGACAGGTCCTCCTACGAGCAGTACTTC	CASSTLDRSSYEQYF
TRBV27	NA	TRBJ2-1	NA	TGTGCCAGCAGTTTGTCAGGGTTCAATGAGCAGTTCTTC	CASSLSGFNEQFF
TRBV6-5	once	TRBJ2-7	TRBD1	TGTGCCAGCATCCGGGACAGGGGGTCTCGGGAGCAGTACTTC	CASIRDRGSREQYF